This T cell receptor (beta chain) came from a study of T cell repertoires in cytomegalovirus infection. Study overall: From public TCR beta signatures came an indication of both CMV infection and matching HLA type. Study findings and constraints: Ex vivo responses were dominated by HLA-C-restricted CMV-specific TCR beta clonotypes.

This clonotype was observed a handful of times. Its antigen is unidentified. The CDR3 loop spans 15 amino acids. Trimming removed 3 bases from V and 2 bases from J; junction bases left unmatched: 3. Germline CDR1 reads LNHDA; CDR2 reads SQIVND (reference sequence). TCRdb re-called the reads through MiXCR, storing one row per CDR3 protein. The sample has approximately 1,000,000 distinct CDR3 sequences, less than 35% seen once; the top ten hold around 15%. This sequence originates from a human donor in good health (CMV status not recorded). Some clones in this sample may be carry-over from other donors' samples. The chain uses TRBV19 and TRBJ2-1, with 8 bases that match TRBD1. This sample comprised cultured CD8+ T cells from PBMCs, obtained from culture after CMV antigen stimulation. CDR3: CASSMTGDPYNEQFF. CDR3 bases: TGTGCCAGTAGTATGACAGGGGACCCCTACAATGAGCAGTTCTTC.